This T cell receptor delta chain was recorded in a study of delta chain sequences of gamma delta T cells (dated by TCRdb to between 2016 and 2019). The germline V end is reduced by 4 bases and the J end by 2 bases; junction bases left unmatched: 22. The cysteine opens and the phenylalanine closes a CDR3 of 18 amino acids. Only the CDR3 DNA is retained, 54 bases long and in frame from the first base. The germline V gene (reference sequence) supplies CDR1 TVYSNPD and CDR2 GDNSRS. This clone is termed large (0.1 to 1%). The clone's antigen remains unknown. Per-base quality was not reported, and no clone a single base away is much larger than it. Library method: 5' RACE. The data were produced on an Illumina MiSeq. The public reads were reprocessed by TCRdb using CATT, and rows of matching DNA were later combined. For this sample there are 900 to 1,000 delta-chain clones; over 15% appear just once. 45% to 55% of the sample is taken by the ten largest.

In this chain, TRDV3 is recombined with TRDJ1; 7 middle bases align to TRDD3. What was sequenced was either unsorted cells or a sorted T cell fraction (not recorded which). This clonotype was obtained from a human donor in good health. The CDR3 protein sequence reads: CASHTMRTPPWGTDKLIF. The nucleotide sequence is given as TGTGCCTCTCATACCATGAGGACGCCCCCCTGGGGGACCGATAAACTCATCTTT.